The entry below gives a single T cell receptor beta chain sequence along with its context. Antigen specificity is unknown. A much larger clone lies one base from this, so it may be a read error. Naive CD8 T cell sorting was performed on the CD8+CD4-CCR7+CD45RA+ phenotype. The data were obtained in a study of molecular identifiers for immune sequencing clone quantification. Study-wide results and limits: Highly expanded clone sizes could end up underestimated if a barcode were shared by identical TCR molecules. Spiked Jurkat TCR RNA equivalent to one cell was reportedly detectable in about a million naive cells.

Previously described methods and listed TCR primers produced bulk TCR libraries. TCRdb fed the PCR reads into MiXCR, producing one record per CDR3 protein. Here the sample spans around 86,000 distinct CDR3 sequences, around 17% being singletons. Germline V gene data show CDR1 as SNHLY and CDR2 as FYNNEI. This CDR3 is built from 14 residues. V trimming: 11 bases; J trimming: 3 bases; junction bases outside the gene matches: 4. This rearrangement joins TRBV2 to TRBJ2-1, with 13 nucleotides matching TRBD2. The receptor's source is a human donor in good health. Some libraries in this study had Jurkat cell RNA spiked in. Material: naive CD8+ T cells from blood, with Jurkat cell RNA spiked in. Specified subset: FACS-sorted CD8+CD4-CCR7+CD45RA+ naive T cells. CDR3 region: CAGRTSGGYNEQFF. In nucleotides, the CDR3 is TGTGCCGGCCGGACTAGCGGGGGCTACAATGAGCAGTTCTTC.